The 28 T cell receptor beta chains listed next were all sequenced from one sample in a study of T cells after yellow fever vaccination. One entry per CDR3 protein, called by TCRdb with MiXCR from the 5' RACE reads. Of about 69,000 distinct CDR3 sequences listed, around 5% are singletons. Sequenced here: CD4+ T cells sorted from PBMCs, sampled roughly 15 days after the first yellow fever vaccination. These receptors were obtained from a man between 18 and 29 years old who received the YFV17D yellow fever vaccine.

This clonotype was detected ten times or more. This chain joins TRBV5-5 and TRBJ1-2; TRBD1 might be the D (5 bases). With 0 bases removed from V and 3 bases from J, the gap between germline ends came to 15 bases. The germline V gene has CDR1 SGHKS and CDR2 YYEKEE (reference sequence). The CDR3 has 16 residues. Written as DNA, the CDR3 is TGTGCCAGCAGCTTGGTCAATCAGGGTTCGGACTATGGCTACACCTTC. Its protein product is CASSLVNQGSDYGYTF.

The chain links TRBV29-1 to TRBJ2-5; D possibly matches TRBD1 or TRBD2 (6 bases each). This CDR3 has 15 amino acids. CDR1 and CDR2 (germline): SQVTM, ANQGSEA. The V and J ends lost 4 bases and 0 bases respectively, with 15 bases between them. The CDR3 bases are TGCAGCGTTGGGGTAGGGGGGCCGTACCAAGAGACCCAGTACTTC. Its protein product is CSVGVGGPYQETQYF.

This clonotype was picked up many times. This sequence joins TRBV15 and TRBJ2-1; D is ambiguous. This CDR3 has 12 residues. CDR1 and CDR2 from the germline V gene are LNHNV and YYDKDF (reference sequence). The V gene lost 0 bases and the J gene lost 7 bases, with 4 bases spanning the gap. Here the CDR3 DNA reads TGTGCCACCAGCAGAGATAAGAATGAGCAGTTCTTC. Encoded protein: CATSRDKNEQFF.

The table lists this clonotype with a few counts. The rearrangement links TRBV19 to TRBJ1-5; 7 bases match TRBD1. This CDR3 has 15 amino acids. After removal of 1 base from V and 5 bases from J, the junction contained 5 bases not matched to a gene. CDR1 and CDR2 (germline): LNHDA, SQIVND (reference sequence). CDR3 amino acids: CASSIGGTDYQPQHF. The CDR3, as DNA: TGTGCCAGTAGTATAGGGGGGACAGACTATCAGCCCCAGCATTTT.

This clonotype was detected many times. The chain employs TRBV5-1 and TRBJ1-6; no clear D. This CDR3 has 14 residues. With 5 bases removed from V and 10 bases from J, the gap between germline ends came to 16 bases. CDR1 is SGHRS and CDR2 is YFSETQ in the germline V gene. CDR3 protein: CASRAEGYGSPLHF. For the CDR3, the DNA is TGCGCCAGCAGGGCCGAAGGTTATGGATCACCCCTCCACTTT.

This clonotype was seen at least ten times. The genes are TRBV20-1 and TRBJ2-5; 13 bases fit TRBD2. Losses at the gene ends were 6 bases for V and 3 bases for J; bases not matched to a gene: 4. This CDR3 contains 14 residues. In germline, CDR1 is DFQATT, CDR2 SNEGSKA (reference sequence). CDR3 nucleotides: TGCAGTGCGCAGGGACTAGCGGGGAAAGAGACCCAGTACTTC. It specifies CSAQGLAGKETQYF.

The chain joins TRBV5-5 to TRBJ1-2; D not resolved. Germline CDR1 is SGHKS and CDR2 is YYEKEE (reference sequence). Trimming pared 4 bases from V and 4 bases from J, leaving 14 bases between. CDR3 length: 14 residues. The DNA of the CDR3 is TGTGCCAGCAGCGCTGGGCTTCCGGGCTATGGCTACACCTTC. Translated: CASSAGLPGYGYTF.

This clonotype was recorded many times. This chain joins TRBV5-1 and TRBJ2-5; 7 nucleotides match TRBD1. The CDR3 consists of 15 residues. Germline-derived CDR1 and CDR2 are SGHRS and YFSETQ. With 4 bases clipped from V and 2 bases from J, the junction kept 8 bases outside the gene matches. CDR3: CASSRGTASQETQYF. CDR3 DNA: TGCGCCAGCAGCAGAGGGACAGCTTCTCAAGAGACCCAGTACTTC.

This clonotype was seen a handful of times. CDR3 loop: CASSPNSGTANTEAFF. The CDR3 coding sequence is TGTGCCAGCTCACCTAACTCCGGGACGGCGAACACTGAAGCTTTCTTT. The chain is built from TRBV18 and TRBJ1-1, with D maybe TRBD1 (5 bases). This CDR3 is 16 amino acids long. Deletions cut 3 bases from V and 1 base from J, with 15 bases between. Germline CDR1 and CDR2: KGHSH and LQKENI. Drawing the rest from reference TRBV18 and TRBJ1-1, the complete variable domain is NAGVMQNPRHLVRRRGQEARLRCSPMKGHSHVYWYRQLPEEGLKFMVYLQKENIIDESGMPKERFSAEFPKEGPSILRIQQVVRGDSAAYFCASSPNSGTANTEAFFGQGTRLTVV.

This clonotype was seen repeatedly, ten times or more. The chain uses TRBV7-6 and TRBJ1-5; 7 bases align to TRBD1. The CDR3 has 17 amino acids. Germline V gene data show CDR1 as SGHVS and CDR2 as FNYEAQ. The V and J ends lost 2 bases and 4 bases, in that order; junction bases with no gene match: 11. The CDR3 bases are TGTGCCAGCAGCTTACGTGAAGGGACAGACCTAAATCAGCCCCAGCATTTT. Amino acids: CASSLREGTDLNQPQHF. Drawing the rest from reference TRBV7-6 and TRBJ1-5, the complete variable domain is GAGVSQSPRYKVTKRGQDVALRCDPISGHVSLYWYRQALGQGPEFLTYFNYEAQQDKSGLPNDRFSAERPEGSISTLTIQRTEQRDSAMYRCASSLREGTDLNQPQHFGDGTRLSIL.

This clonotype has at least ten counts. V gene TRBV27 combines with J gene TRBJ1-6; 7 positions match TRBD1. Germline V gene sequence: CDR1 MNHEY, CDR2 SMNVEV (reference sequence). CDR3 length: 17 residues. The J segment lost 10 bases and the V segment lost 3 bases, leaving 15 bases of the junction unmatched. The CDR3: CASSLPRGRLGNSPLHF. The CDR3 coding sequence is TGTGCCAGCAGTTTGCCGAGGGGGCGCTTAGGTAACTCACCCCTCCACTTT.

This clonotype has at least ten counts. This rearrangement joins TRBV3-1 to TRBJ1-6; tentative D call: TRBD1 (5 bases). V was trimmed by 1 base and J by 8 bases, leaving 6 bases between them. The CDR3 is 13 residues long. Germline CDR1 reads LGHDT; CDR2 reads YNNKEL (reference sequence). The CDR3 sequence: CASSQVGDSPLHF. CDR3 bases: TGTGCCAGCAGCCAAGTAGGGGATTCACCCCTCCACTTT.

This clonotype has ten or more counts. The chain is built from TRBV7-2 and TRBJ2-7; D gene uncertain. The CDR3 extends over 14 amino acids. The germline CDR1 and CDR2 sequences are SGHTA and FQGNSA. Trimming shortened V by 1 base and J by 3 bases, and 10 bases separated the two germline ends. The CDR3 reads CASSLDIAIYEQYF. CDR3 sequence (DNA): TGTGCCAGCAGCTTAGATATTGCGATCTACGAGCAGTACTTC.

This clonotype was seen many times. The gene calls are TRBV7-2 and TRBJ2-7; TRBD1 matches 7 bases. The V gene's germline CDR1 is SGHTA and CDR2 FQGNSA. There are 14 residues in the CDR3. The trim removed 5 bases at V and 1 base at J, leaving 5 bases unmatched. The CDR3 spells CASSRDSQSYEQYV. The CDR3 DNA sequence: TGTGCCAGCAGCCGGGACAGCCAATCCTACGAGCAGTACGTC.

This clonotype was detected ten times or more. V and J are TRBV12-3 or TRBV12-4 and TRBJ2-3; D might be TRBD1 (5 bases). The CDR3 extends over 13 amino acids. The ends were cut back, 6 bases at V and 2 bases at J, with 9 bases in the middle. In nucleotides, the CDR3 is TGTGCCAGCAGGGACACCCACACAGATACGCAGTATTTT. It is translated as CASRDTHTDTQYF.

This clonotype was detected only a few times. The V gene is TRBV5-6, the J gene TRBJ2-1; TRBD2 aligns across 7 bases. CDR1 and CDR2 (germline): SGHDT, YYEEEE. The CDR3 is made up of 16 amino acids. The V segment lost 4 bases and the J segment 0 bases; nucleotides outside the gene matches: 7. Written as DNA, the CDR3 is TGTGCCAGCAGCCGACTAGCCCAGAGCTCCTACAATGAGCAGTTCTTC. Protein sequence: CASSRLAQSSYNEQFF.

This clonotype was picked up many times. This rearrangement joins TRBV20-1 to TRBJ2-1; D possibly corresponds to TRBD2 (6 bases). Germline CDR1 is DFQATT and CDR2 is SNEGSKA (reference sequence). The CDR3 consists of 12 residues. V lost 2 bases, J lost 12 bases, and 14 bases lay in between. The CDR3 region is CSARPGAAGQFF. Here the CDR3 DNA reads TGCAGTGCTAGACCGGGAGCGGCAGGGCAGTTCTTC.

This clonotype showed up many times. This sequence joins TRBV5-1 and TRBJ2-5, with 10 bases identical to TRBD2. After removal of 0 bases from V and 3 bases from J, the junction contained 2 bases not matched to a gene. The CDR3 sequence is 15 residues long. Germline values: CDR1 SGHRS, CDR2 YFSETQ. CDR3 in amino acids: CASSLVGTSEETQYF. As DNA, the CDR3 is TGCGCCAGCAGCTTGGTCGGGACTAGCGAAGAGACCCAGTACTTC.

This clonotype was counted at least ten times. The CDR3 is CASSNEDSSQPQHF. The CDR3 DNA follows: TGTGCCAGCAGCAATGAAGACAGCAGTCAGCCCCAGCATTTT. This chain connects TRBV21-1 to TRBJ1-5. TRBV21-1 is given as a pseudogene. CDR3 length: 14 amino acids.

The V call is TRBV7-8, the J call TRBJ1-1; D may be TRBD1 (6 bases). Trimming cost V 0 bases and J 6 bases, with 8 bases left between them. The V gene's germline CDR1 is SGHVS and CDR2 FQNEAQ. The CDR3 totals 13 residues. For the CDR3, the DNA is TGTGCCAGCAGCTTAGCAGGGGGGTCTGAAGCTTTCTTT. Protein sequence: CASSLAGGSEAFF.

This clonotype was counted at least ten times. The rearrangement uses TRBV10-3 and TRBJ2-1; 11 nucleotides align to TRBD2. The CDR3 has 18 residues. The germline CDR1 and CDR2 sequences are ENHRY and SYGVKD. Losses at the gene ends were 2 bases for V and 5 bases for J; bases not matched to a gene: 11. CDR3 residues: CAISEGNPSGGKNNEQFF. CDR3 DNA sequence: TGTGCCATCAGTGAGGGGAACCCTAGCGGGGGGAAAAACAATGAGCAGTTCTTC.

This clonotype showed up many times. The gene calls are TRBV12-3 or TRBV12-4 and TRBJ2-6; D gene ambiguous. The length of the CDR3 is 15 residues. V lost 2 bases to trimming and J lost 4 bases, with 9 bases between them. CDR3 sequence (DNA): TGTGCCAGCAGTTTATTCAACCCCGGGGCCAACGTCCTGACTTTC. It codes for CASSLFNPGANVLTF.

This clonotype was recorded many times. The chain is built from TRBV7-3 and TRBJ2-3; D is possibly TRBD2 (7 bases). Looked up from germline, CDR1 is SGHTA and CDR2 is FQGTGA. This CDR3 region has 13 residues. V lost 7 bases and J 2 bases, leaving 10 bases between the germline ends. This chain's CDR3 is CASTGGPTDTQYF. The DNA of the CDR3 is TGTGCCAGCACCGGGGGGCCCACAGATACGCAGTATTTT.

This clonotype showed up many times. The chain recombines TRBV5-1 with TRBJ2-7, with TRBD1 matching over 8 bases. Trimming removed 4 bases from V and 5 bases from J; junction bases left unmatched: 11. This CDR3 is 15 amino acids long. In germline, CDR1 is SGHRS, CDR2 YFSETQ. CDR3 region: CASSMTGAGADEQYF. The CDR3 coding sequence is TGCGCCAGCAGCATGACAGGGGCAGGAGCGGACGAGCAGTACTTC.

This clonotype has only a few counts. The V call is TRBV10-1, the J call TRBJ2-7; D might be TRBD1 (6 bases). Looked up from germline, CDR1 is WNHNN and CDR2 is SYGVQD (reference sequence). V was pared by 5 bases and J by 0 bases, with 11 bases between. The CDR3 is 14 residues long. The CDR3 DNA sequence: TGCGCCAGCAGTTTAACAGGGAACTCCTACGAGCAGTACGTC. Amino acids: CASSLTGNSYEQYV.

This clonotype was picked up many times. This rearrangement joins TRBV12-3 or TRBV12-4 to TRBJ2-1, with D possibly matching TRBD1 (6 bases). Deletions cut 8 bases from V and 4 bases from J, with 12 bases between. This CDR3 has 13 amino acids. DNA of the CDR3: TGTGCCAGCTGCGATGGACAGTACAATGAGCAGTTCTTC. The encoded protein is CASCDGQYNEQFF.

This clonotype was observed at least ten times. V gene TRBV6-2 or TRBV6-3 combines with J gene TRBJ1-2; no definite D call. Per germline, CDR1 MNHEY and CDR2 SVGEGT. CDR3 size: 13 residues. The ends were cut back, 5 bases at V and 2 bases at J, with 9 bases in the middle. This CDR3 is CASSRTENYGYTF. DNA of the CDR3: TGTGCCAGCAGTCGTACGGAAAACTATGGCTACACCTTC.

This clonotype has a count of ten or more. The chain carries TRBV5-1 and TRBJ1-4; D remains ambiguous. Trimming left V 1 base short and J 0 bases short, with 4 bases between. Germline values: CDR1 SGHRS, CDR2 YFSETQ. This CDR3 has 14 residues. CDR3 DNA sequence: TGCGCCAGCAGCTTGCATACAACTAATGAAAAACTGTTTTTT. The encoded protein is CASSLHTTNEKLFF.